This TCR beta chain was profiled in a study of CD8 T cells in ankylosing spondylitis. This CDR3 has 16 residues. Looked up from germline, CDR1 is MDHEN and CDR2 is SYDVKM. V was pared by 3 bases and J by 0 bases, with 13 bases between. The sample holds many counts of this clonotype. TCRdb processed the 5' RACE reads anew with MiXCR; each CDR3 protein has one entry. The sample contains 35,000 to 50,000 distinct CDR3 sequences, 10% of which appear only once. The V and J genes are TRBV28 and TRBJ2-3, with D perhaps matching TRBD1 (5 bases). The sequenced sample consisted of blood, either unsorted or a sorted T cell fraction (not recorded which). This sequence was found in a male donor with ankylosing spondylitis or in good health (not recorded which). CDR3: CASSLGQVVSTDTQYF. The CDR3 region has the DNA TGTGCCAGCAGTTTGGGGCAGGTTGTAAGCACAGATACGCAGTATTTT.